This T cell receptor beta chain is drawn from a study of T cells in Graves' hyperthyroidism and ophthalmopathy. This clonotype showed up many times. Regions amplified from RNA transcripts were the TCR beta CDR3 regions. HTBI primers were employed in a first-round RT-PCR of the TCR CDR3. TCRdb reprocessed the multiplex PCR reads via MiXCR and lists one record per CDR3 protein. The sample contains approximately 640,000 distinct CDR3 sequences, 45% of which appear only once. The germline V gene encodes CDR1 WNHNN and CDR2 SYGVQD (reference sequence). The V and J ends lost 4 bases and 0 bases respectively, with 7 bases between them. The CDR3 has 13 residues.

This chain joins TRBV10-1 and TRBJ2-7, with unresolved D. Sequencing was done on a sample of peripheral blood or thyroid tissue (not recorded which). This clonotype originated in an adult man with Graves' disease, either hyperthyroidism or ophthalmopathy (not recorded which). CDR3: CASSAVGSYEQYF. As DNA, the CDR3 is TGCGCCAGCAGTGCTGTAGGCTCCTACGAGCAGTACTTC.